Each of the 9 T cell receptor beta chains below was sequenced from the same sample in a study of shared clonotypes between healthy human individuals. Produced via immunoSEQ multiplex PCR; TCRdb's table is partial and in-frame only. The table records approximately 940,000 clones, 60% to 85% of them present only once. The sample consisted of memory CD4+ T cells sorted from blood. Specified subset: CD45RA-negative fraction. These receptors originate from a man aged 18 to 35 in good health.

The chain uses TRBV11-1 and TRBJ2-7; 10 bases agree with TRBD1. CDR1 and CDR2 from the germline V gene are SGHAT and FQDESV (reference sequence). This CDR3 is built from 13 residues. The V gene end was trimmed by 5 bases and the J gene end by 7 bases; junction bases not matched to a gene: 5. The CDR3 protein is CASSLTDRGEQYF. The CDR3 bases are TGTGCCAGCAGCCTTACGGACAGGGGGGAGCAGTACTTC. Looking up the rest from reference TRBV11-1 and TRBJ2-7 gives the full variable domain: EAEVAQSPRYKITEKSQAVAFWCDPISGHATLYWYRQILGQGPELLVQFQDESVVDDSQLPKDRFSAERLKGVDSTLKIQPAELGDSAMYLCASSLTDRGEQYFGPGTRLTVT.

This clone was counted a single time. V is TRBV28 and J is TRBJ1-1; D unclear. V was shortened by 6 bases and J by 5 bases, with 7 bases between the two germline ends. CDR1 is MDHEN and CDR2 is SYDVKM in the germline V gene. CDR3 length equals 11 residues. CDR3 protein: CASRALTEAFF. The CDR3 nucleotides read TGTGCCAGCAGGGCCTTAACTGAAGCTTTCTTT.

The CDR3 loop reads CAWRFPEKLFF. CDR3 nucleotide sequence: TGTGCCTGGAGGTTCCCTGAAAAACTGTTTTTT. The chain uses TRBV30 and TRBJ1-4; D not resolved. Trimming removed 3 bases from V and 7 bases from J, with 6 bases in between. Germline values: CDR1 GTSNPN, CDR2 SVGIG (reference sequence). This CDR3 region has 11 residues.

The chain's CDR3 is CAISDGGGGNSPLHF. The CDR3 coding sequence is TGTGCCATCAGTGATGGAGGGGGAGGTAATTCACCCCTCCACTTT. V gene TRBV10-3 combines with J gene TRBJ1-6; D might be TRBD1 (6 bases). The V gene's germline CDR1 is ENHRY and CDR2 SYGVKD. Trimming stripped 3 bases from V and 6 bases from J, with 12 bases between. The CDR3 loop spans 15 amino acids.

The gene calls are TRBV10-3 and TRBJ1-5, with D uncertain. Germline V gene data show CDR1 as ENHRY and CDR2 as SYGVKD. Trimming removed 3 bases at V and 7 bases at J, with 7 bases between. The CDR3 extends over 12 amino acids. DNA of the CDR3: TGTGCCATCAGTGATGTAGGGCAGCCCCAGCATTTT. Translating it yields CAISDVGQPQHF.

The V call is TRBV14, the J call TRBJ2-6; D possibly corresponds to TRBD2 (6 bases). Trimming took off 2 bases at V and 6 bases at J, with 8 bases between the two ends. Germline lookup yields CDR1 SGHDN and CDR2 FVKESK. The length of the CDR3 is 14 residues. CDR3 sequence reads: CASSQRRVANVLTF. As DNA, the CDR3 is TGTGCCAGCAGCCAACGGAGGGTGGCCAACGTCCTGACTTTC.

The chain joins TRBV2 to TRBJ2-5; the match to TRBD2 covers 11 bases. CDR3 length: 14 residues. The trim removed 8 bases at V and 5 bases at J, leaving 7 bases unmatched. Germline V CDR1 and CDR2: SNHLY, FYNNEI. CDR3 in DNA: TGTGCCAGCGCGGCTAGCGGGAGGTTTGAGACCCAGTACTTC. It codes for CASAASGRFETQYF.

The genes are TRBV6-4 and TRBJ2-7; TRBD2 is a possible D gene (5 bases). This CDR3 region has 14 residues. Trimming shortened V by 7 bases and J by 0 bases, and 13 bases separated the two germline ends. Germline values: CDR1 MRHNA, CDR2 SNTAGT. CDR3 sequence reads: CASKERYSSYEQYF. CDR3 coding DNA: TGTGCCAGCAAGGAGCGGTATTCCTCCTACGAGCAGTACTTC.

J is TRBJ2-5 and V is TRBV9; weak D call: TRBD1 (6 bases). The CDR3 runs 16 residues. The V and J ends lost 0 bases and 4 bases respectively, with 16 bases between them. CDR1 and CDR2 from the germline V gene are SGDLS and YYNGEE. The CDR3 region has the DNA TGTGCCAGCAGCGTAGCCCCAGGGACAAGAGGAGAGACCCAGTACTTC. Its translation is CASSVAPGTRGETQYF. The full variable domain, rest sourced from reference TRBV9 and TRBJ2-5, is DSGVTQTPKHLITATGQRVTLRCSPRSGDLSVYWYQQSLDQGLQFLIQYYNGEERAKGNILERFSAQQFPDLHSELNLSSLELGDSALYFCASSVAPGTRGETQYFGPGTRLLVL.